The next 5 T cell receptor beta chains were all read from a single sample in a study of Tregs in tolerant kidney transplant recipients. Profiling relied on immunoSEQ multiplex PCR, and the TCRdb table lists in-frame clones only, not all of them. The sample shows approximately 69,000 clones, around nine tenths of them seen only once. The sample was CD4+ T cells from blood, taken before the transplant. Receptors originate from a human donor who received a combined kidney and bone marrow transplant.

The rearrangement joins TRBV19 to TRBJ2-7; 9 bases are shared with TRBD1. The CDR3 consists of 14 residues. V shed 6 bases, J shed 2 bases, and the junction held 5 bases outside the gene matches. The germline V gene has CDR1 LNHDA and CDR2 SQIVND (reference sequence). The CDR3 loop is CASRRTGAPYEQYF. Written as DNA, the CDR3 is TGTGCCAGTAGAAGGACAGGGGCCCCCTACGAGCAGTACTTC.

The chain links TRBV7-2 to TRBJ2-7; 14 bases are shared with TRBD2. V trimming: 6 bases; J trimming: 3 bases; junction bases outside the gene matches: 4. Germline V gene sequence: CDR1 SGHTA, CDR2 FQGNSA. This CDR3 contains 15 residues. Here the CDR3 DNA reads TGTGCCAGCAGTCAGACTAGCGGGAGGGACTACGAGCAGTACTTC. Amino acid sequence: CASSQTSGRDYEQYF.

This chain uses TRBV27 with TRBJ1-1; possibly TRBD1 for D (6 bases). CDR1 MNHEY and CDR2 SMNVEV come from the germline V gene (reference sequence). The CDR3 has 13 residues. V was clipped by 7 bases and J by 1 base, with 10 bases between them. CDR3 DNA sequence: TGTGCCAGCATTGCAGGGGAGAACACTGAAGCTTTCTTT. Amino acids: CASIAGENTEAFF.

The gene calls are TRBV5-1 and TRBJ2-2; 10 bases agree with TRBD1. CDR1 is SGHRS and CDR2 is YFSETQ in the germline V gene. V lost 2 bases to trimming and J lost 3 bases; unmatched junction nucleotides: 1. This CDR3 has 15 residues. The CDR3 region has the DNA TGCGCCAGCAGCTTCGGACAGGGGGACACCGGGGAGCTGTTTTTT. It translates to CASSFGQGDTGELFF.

V and J are TRBV2 and TRBJ1-5; the match to TRBD1 covers 7 bases. Trimming cost V 4 bases and J 0 bases; bases outside gene matches: 3. Germline V CDR1 and CDR2: SNHLY, FYNNEI. The CDR3 runs to 15 residues. The CDR3 nucleotides are TGTGCCAGCAGTGGGACAGGAAGTAGCAATCAGCCCCAGCATTTT. Protein: CASSGTGSSNQPQHF.